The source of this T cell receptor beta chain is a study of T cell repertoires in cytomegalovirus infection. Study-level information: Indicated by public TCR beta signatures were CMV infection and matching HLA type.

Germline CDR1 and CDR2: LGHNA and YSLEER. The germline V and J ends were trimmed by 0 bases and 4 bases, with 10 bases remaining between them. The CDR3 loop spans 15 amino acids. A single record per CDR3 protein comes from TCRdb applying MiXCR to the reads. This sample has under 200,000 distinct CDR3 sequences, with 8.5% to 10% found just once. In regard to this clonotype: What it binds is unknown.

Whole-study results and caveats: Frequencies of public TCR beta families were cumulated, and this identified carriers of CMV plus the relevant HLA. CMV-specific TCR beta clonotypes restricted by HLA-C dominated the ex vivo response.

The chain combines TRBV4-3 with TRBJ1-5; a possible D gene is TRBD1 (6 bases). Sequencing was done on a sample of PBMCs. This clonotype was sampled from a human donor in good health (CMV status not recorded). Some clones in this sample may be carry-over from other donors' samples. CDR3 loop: CASSQERTENQPQHF. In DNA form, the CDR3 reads TGCGCCAGCAGCCAAGAGAGGACAGAGAATCAGCCCCAGCATTTT.